Described below is a single TCR beta chain sequence and its context. Its antigen is currently unknown. From germline, CDR1 is SGHTA and CDR2 FQGNSA. The ends lost 4 bases at V and 4 bases at J; junction bases unmatched: 16. The CDR3 totals 18 residues. The data stem from a study of T cell repertoires in cytomegalovirus infection. Overall study context: The study used recently identified HLA-C-restricted and well-studied HLA-B-restricted CMV epitopes. Matching HLA type and CMV infection were both indicated by public TCR beta signatures.

Study conclusions and caveats: Carriers of CMV and the relevant HLA type were discriminated by public TCR beta frequency. HLA-C-restricted TCR beta clonotypes specific for CMV led the ex vivo response.

TCRdb fed the reads into MiXCR, producing one record per CDR3 protein. There are around 71,000 distinct CDR3 sequences in the sample; 20% to 25% occur only once, and approximately 68% lies in the top ten. This receptor was taken from a human donor in good health (CMV status not recorded). Some clones in this sample may be carry-over from other donors' samples. Here the sequenced sample was CD8+ T cells from cultured PBMCs, taken from culture after CMV antigen stimulation. The rearrangement links TRBV7-2 to TRBJ1-2; 9 nucleotides align to TRBD1. CDR3 DNA sequence: TGTGCCAGCAGCTCGGCTACCGGGGCCCTGACAGGGGGCTATGGCTACACCTTC. This codes for CASSSATGALTGGYGYTF. Full variable domain (missing parts from reference TRBV7-2 and TRBJ1-2): GAGVSQSPSNKVTEKGKDVELRCDPISGHTALYWYRQSLGQGLEFLIYFQGNSAPDKSGLPSDRFSAERTGGSVSTLTIQRTQQEDSAVYLCASSSATGALTGGYGYTFGSGTRLTVV.